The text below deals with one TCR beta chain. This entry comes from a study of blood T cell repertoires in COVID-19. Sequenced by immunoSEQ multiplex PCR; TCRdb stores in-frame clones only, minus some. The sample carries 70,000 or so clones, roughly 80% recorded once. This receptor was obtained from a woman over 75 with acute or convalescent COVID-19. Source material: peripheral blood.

Written as DNA, the CDR3 is TGTGCCAGCAGCTCCTGGCGGGAGGCGCACGATGGCTACACCTTC. It encodes CASSSWREAHDGYTF. The J gene is TRBJ1-2, the V gene TRBV7-8; no reliable D call. The CDR3 spans 15 residues. Germline lookup yields CDR1 SGHVS and CDR2 FQNEAQ. V was pared by 4 bases and J by 6 bases, with 18 bases between.